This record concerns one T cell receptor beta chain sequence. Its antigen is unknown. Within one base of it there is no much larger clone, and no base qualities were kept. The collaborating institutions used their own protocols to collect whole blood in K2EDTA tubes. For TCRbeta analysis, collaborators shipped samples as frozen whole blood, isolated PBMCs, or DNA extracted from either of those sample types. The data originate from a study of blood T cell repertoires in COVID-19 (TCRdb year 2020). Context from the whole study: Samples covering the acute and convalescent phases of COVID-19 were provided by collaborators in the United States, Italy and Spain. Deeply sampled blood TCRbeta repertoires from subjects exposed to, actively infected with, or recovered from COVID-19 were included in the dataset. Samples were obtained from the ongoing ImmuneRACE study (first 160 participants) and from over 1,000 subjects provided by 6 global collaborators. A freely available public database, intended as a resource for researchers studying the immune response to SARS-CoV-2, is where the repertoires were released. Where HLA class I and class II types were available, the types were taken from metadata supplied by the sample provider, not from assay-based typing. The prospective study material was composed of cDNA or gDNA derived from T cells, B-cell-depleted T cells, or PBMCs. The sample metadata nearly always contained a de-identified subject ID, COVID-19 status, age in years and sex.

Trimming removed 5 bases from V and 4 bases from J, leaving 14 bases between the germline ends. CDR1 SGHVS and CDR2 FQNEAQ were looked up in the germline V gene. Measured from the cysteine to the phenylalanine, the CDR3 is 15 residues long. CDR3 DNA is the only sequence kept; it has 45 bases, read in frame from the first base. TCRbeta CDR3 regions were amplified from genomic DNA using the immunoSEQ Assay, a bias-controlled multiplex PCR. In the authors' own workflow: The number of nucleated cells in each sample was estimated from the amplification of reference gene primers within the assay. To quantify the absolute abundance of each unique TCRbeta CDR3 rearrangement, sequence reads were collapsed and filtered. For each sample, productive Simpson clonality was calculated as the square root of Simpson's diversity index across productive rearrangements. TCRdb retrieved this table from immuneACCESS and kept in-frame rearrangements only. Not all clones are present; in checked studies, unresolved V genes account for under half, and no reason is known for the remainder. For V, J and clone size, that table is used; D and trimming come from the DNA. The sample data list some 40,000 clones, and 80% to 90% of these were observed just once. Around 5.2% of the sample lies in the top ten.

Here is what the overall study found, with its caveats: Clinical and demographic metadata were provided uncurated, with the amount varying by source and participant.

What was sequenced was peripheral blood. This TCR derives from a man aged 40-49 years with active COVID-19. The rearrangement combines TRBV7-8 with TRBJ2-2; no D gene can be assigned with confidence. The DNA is TGTGCCAGCAGCCGAGGCCCGCGGTCCACCGGGGAGCTGTTTTTT. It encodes CASSRGPRSTGELFF.